A single sample gave rise to the 27 T cell receptor beta chains below, sequenced in a study of cytomegalovirus exposure and HLA in healthy donors. With 60 Vbeta and 13 Jbeta primers, the PCR was carried out. Libraries were prepared by immunoSEQ multiplex PCR; TCRdb keeps only in-frame clonotypes and omits some of them. The sample consists of 180,000 or so clones, 76% of them appearing once. The sequenced sample consisted of PBMCs. The receptors originated from a man aged 18 to 30 in good health and CMV-seronegative.

This clone showed up just once. The chain employs TRBV6-5 and TRBJ1-1; tentatively, D is TRBD1 (6 bases). V shed 4 bases and J shed 6 bases, with 9 bases lying between them. Germline V CDR1 and CDR2: MNHEY, SVGAGI. CDR3 length: 12 residues. The chain's CDR3 is CASSSRTAEAFF. The CDR3 DNA sequence: TGTGCCAGCAGTTCGAGGACAGCTGAAGCTTTCTTT.

On this clone: The sample contains more than one DNA sequence encoding this CDR3. The chain links TRBV6-1 to TRBJ2-7; D is uncertain. V was trimmed by 2 bases and J by 4 bases, leaving 6 bases between them. There are 12 residues in the CDR3. The germline V gene has CDR1 MNHNS and CDR2 SASEGT. CDR3 sequence: CASSERGYEQYF. The CDR3 DNA reads as TGTGCCAGCAGTGAAAGAGGATACGAGCAGTACTTC.

This clone has more than one count but fewer than ten. This chain joins TRBV7-9 and TRBJ2-6; D perhaps matches TRBD1 (6 bases). The CDR3 spans 15 residues. Germline CDR1 SEHNR, CDR2 FQNEAQ (reference sequence). V was trimmed by 5 bases and J by 2 bases, leaving 10 bases between them. This CDR3 is CASSLGQTGANVLTF. The DNA of the CDR3 is TGTGCCAGCAGCCTAGGACAGACTGGGGCCAACGTCCTGACTTTC.

The table lists this clone with a count of one. The chain is built from TRBV30 and TRBJ1-3; perhaps TRBD1 as D (6 bases). CDR3 size: 15 residues. The V end was cut by 0 bases, the J end by 4 bases, with 13 bases between. In germline, CDR1 is GTSNPN, CDR2 SVGIG (reference sequence). The CDR3 DNA reads as TGTGCCTGGAGTGTACGCTCAGGGGTCGGAAACACCATATATTTT. It codes for CAWSVRSGVGNTIYF.

The rearrangement links TRBV13 to TRBJ2-2; D is unclear. Germline assignment: CDR1 PRHDT and CDR2 FYEKMQ (reference sequence). CDR3 length equals 14 residues. V was pared by 3 bases and J by 7 bases, with 12 bases between. Here the CDR3 DNA reads TGTGCCAGCAGCTTTTATTCGAGGAGCGGGGAGCTGTTTTTT. Translation gives CASSFYSRSGELFF.

The chain employs TRBV11-2 and TRBJ1-5, with D possibly TRBD1 on 5 matching bases. The V end lost 5 bases, the J end lost 4 bases, and 9 bases lay between the germline ends. The germline CDR1 and CDR2 sequences are SGHAT and FQNNGV. CDR3 length: 13 residues. The CDR3 sequence: CASSHGGNQPQHF. CDR3 bases: TGTGCCAGCAGCCACGGGGGAAATCAGCCCCAGCATTTT.

This chain connects TRBV28 to TRBJ2-3; 10 bases are a match to TRBD1. Trimming at V came to 4 bases and at J to 1 base, leaving 2 bases not matched to a gene. Germline CDR1 reads MDHEN; CDR2 reads SYDVKM. This CDR3 spans 15 amino acids. The CDR3 sequence is CASSSDRGGTDTQYF. CDR3 nucleotides: TGTGCCAGCAGTTCGGACAGGGGGGGCACAGATACGCAGTATTTT. The variable domain in full, with the rest retrieved from reference TRBV28 and TRBJ2-3, is DVKVTQSSRYLVKRTGEKVFLECVQDMDHENMFWYRQDPGLGLRLIYFSYDVKMKEKGDIPEGYSVSREKKERFSLILESASTNQTSMYLCASSSDRGGTDTQYFGPGTRLTVL.

This clone came up once. The V gene is TRBV28, the J gene TRBJ1-1; D might be TRBD1 (6 bases). The CDR3 contains 13 residues. Germline V gene data show CDR1 as MDHEN and CDR2 as SYDVKM. V dropped 7 bases and J dropped 11 bases, with 20 bases sitting between them. The CDR3 sequence is CASMPAVGGGAFF. CDR3 bases: TGTGCCAGCATGCCCGCGGTCGGGGGGGGCGCTTTCTTT.

The chain is built from TRBV19 and TRBJ2-7; tentatively, D is TRBD2 (7 bases). Trimming stripped 11 bases from V and 5 bases from J, with 19 bases between. Per germline, CDR1 LNHDA and CDR2 SQIVND (reference sequence). The CDR3 runs to 13 residues. CDR3 amino acids: CAHAGRGSHEQYF. The DNA for the CDR3 is TGTGCCCATGCTGGGAGGGGGTCCCACGAGCAGTACTTC. The full variable domain, its missing parts supplied by reference TRBV19 and TRBJ2-7, is DGGITQSPKYLFRKEGQNVTLSCEQNLNHDAMYWYRQDPGQGLRLIYYSQIVNDFQKGDIAEGYSVSREKKESFPLTVTSAQKNPTAFYLCAHAGRGSHEQYFGPGTRLTVT.

This clone was counted a single time. V is TRBV5-4 and J is TRBJ2-5; TRBD1 is a possible D gene (6 bases). Germline CDR1 reads SGHNT; CDR2 reads YYREEE (reference sequence). The CDR3 is 14 residues long. V lost 7 bases, J lost 9 bases, and 22 bases lay in between. In DNA, the CDR3 is TGTGCCAGCCGCATCCTCAGGGAAGAGGGGGCCCAGTACTTC. Translation: CASRILREEGAQYF.

The rearrangement links TRBV20-1 to TRBJ2-7, with D uncertain. Per the germline V gene, CDR1 is DFQATT and CDR2 is SNEGSKA (reference sequence). V gave up 3 bases and J gave up 6 bases, with 9 bases separating them. The CDR3 totals 11 residues. The CDR3 DNA reads as TGCAGTGCTAGGAGCGTTGGCGAGCAGTACTTC. Amino acid sequence: CSARSVGEQYF.

V is TRBV15 and J is TRBJ1-6; D may be TRBD1 (5 bases). The V end lost 5 bases, the J end lost 7 bases, and 15 bases lay between the germline ends. This CDR3 has 15 amino acids. CDR1 and CDR2 (germline): LNHNV, YYDKDF (reference sequence). CDR3 sequence (DNA): TGTGCCACCAGCTCAAGTACGGGGGTAAATTCACCCCTCCACTTT. This gives the protein CATSSSTGVNSPLHF. Supplemented by reference TRBV15 and TRBJ1-6, the full variable domain reads DAMVIQNPRYQVTQFGKPVTLSCSQTLNHNVMYWYQQKSSQAPKLLFHYYDKDFNNEADTPDNFQSRRPNTSFCFLDIRSPGLGDTAMYLCATSSSTGVNSPLHFGNGTRLTVT.

This clone has just a few counts. This sample includes further DNA sequences coding for the same CDR3. The chain joins TRBV9 to TRBJ1-1, with D perhaps TRBD1 (6 bases). V lost 0 bases and J 0 bases, leaving 6 bases between the germline ends. Germline V gene sequence: CDR1 SGDLS, CDR2 YYNGEE. The CDR3 covers 14 residues. The CDR3 DNA sequence: TGTGCCAGCAGCGTAGAGGGGGTGAACACTGAAGCTTTCTTT. The encoded protein is CASSVEGVNTEAFF.

The chain is built from TRBV28 and TRBJ1-5, with D tentatively TRBD1 (5 bases). The CDR3 spans 15 residues. Germline V CDR1 and CDR2: MDHEN, SYDVKM. The V gene lost 2 bases and the J gene lost 3 bases, with 11 bases spanning the gap. This chain's CDR3 is CASSLDSPNNQPQHF. CDR3 bases: TGTGCCAGCAGTTTAGACAGTCCTAACAATCAGCCCCAGCATTTT.

The V and J genes are TRBV19 and TRBJ2-2; D is undetermined. V was clipped by 3 bases and J by 6 bases, with 5 bases between them. The CDR3 spans 12 residues. The germline gives CDR1 LNHDA, CDR2 SQIVND (reference sequence). CDR3 in amino acids: CASSIEAGELFF. CDR3 DNA sequence: TGTGCCAGTAGTATTGAGGCCGGGGAGCTGTTTTTT.

V is TRBV5-6 and J is TRBJ1-1; perhaps TRBD1 as D (6 bases). Germline V CDR1 and CDR2: SGHDT, YYEEEE. V was cut by 4 bases and J by 4 bases, with 14 bases left in between. The CDR3 runs to 14 residues. This CDR3 reads CASSGNRDTTEAFF. Here the CDR3 DNA reads TGTGCCAGCAGCGGTAACAGGGATACCACTGAAGCTTTCTTT. The whole variable domain, remainder taken from reference TRBV5-6 and TRBJ1-1, is DAGVTQSPTHLIKTRGQQVTLRCSPKSGHDTVSWYQQALGQGPQFIFQYYEEEERQRGNFPDRFSGHQFPNYSSELNVNALLLGDSALYLCASSGNRDTTEAFFGQGTRLTVV.

The chain is built from TRBV4-1 and TRBJ2-7, with D perhaps TRBD1 (6 bases). V was clipped by 1 base and J by 1 base, with 14 bases between them. The V gene's germline CDR1 is MGHRA and CDR2 YSYEKL. This CDR3 region has 16 residues. The CDR3 protein is CASSQVRTEDSYEQYF. The CDR3 DNA is TGCGCCAGCAGCCAAGTCAGGACAGAGGATTCCTACGAGCAGTACTTC.

A remark on this clone: This CDR3 is also generated by other DNA sequences in the sample. The J gene is TRBJ2-7, the V gene TRBV28; maybe TRBD2 (7 bases). V lost 5 bases and J lost 4, with 15 bases in between. CDR3 length: 14 residues. Germline CDR1 reads MDHEN; CDR2 reads SYDVKM. The CDR3 sequence is CASSRGRGSYEQYF. The CDR3 DNA follows: TGTGCCAGCAGTAGGGGGAGGGGCAGTTACGAGCAGTACTTC.

The rearrangement joins TRBV27 to TRBJ2-5; D might be TRBD2 (6 bases). Germline-derived CDR1 and CDR2 are MNHEY and SMNVEV (reference sequence). The CDR3 extends over 10 amino acids. V dropped 8 bases and J dropped 5 bases, with 6 bases sitting between them. CDR3 bases: TGTGCCAGCGGGAGGGAGACCCAGTACTTC. This sequence encodes CASGRETQYF.

CDR3 sequence (DNA): TGTGCCAGCAGCTTAGATCAGGGTTGGGATTCACCCCTCCACTTT. Translating gives CASSLDQGWDSPLHF. V gene TRBV7-8 combines with J gene TRBJ1-6; tentative D call: TRBD1 (5 bases). Germline V gene lookup returns CDR1 SGHVS and CDR2 FQNEAQ. Trimming shortened V by 1 base and J by 8 bases, and 12 bases separated the two germline ends. This CDR3 is built from 15 residues.

The genes are TRBV13 and TRBJ2-3, with D tentatively TRBD1 (6 bases). The germline CDR1 and CDR2 sequences are PRHDT and FYEKMQ (reference sequence). Trimming left V 5 bases short and J 7 bases short, with 10 bases between. The CDR3 has 12 amino acids. The CDR3 loop reads CASSPDRYTQYF. The CDR3 DNA reads TGTGCCAGCAGCCCCGACAGGTATACGCAGTATTTT.

The chain recombines TRBV14 with TRBJ1-4; D remains ambiguous. The CDR3 runs to 14 residues. Germline V gene lookup returns CDR1 SGHDN and CDR2 FVKESK. V lost 2 bases, J lost 10 bases, and 14 bases lay in between. The CDR3 is CASSQSIGSRKLFF. DNA of the CDR3: TGTGCCAGCAGCCAATCTATCGGGAGCAGAAAACTGTTTTTT.

This clone appeared a few times. The chain employs TRBV10-3 and TRBJ1-6, with TRBD1 as a possible D gene (6 bases). The V end was cut by 6 bases, the J end by 8 bases, with 23 bases between. The CDR3 covers 17 residues. Germline assignment: CDR1 ENHRY and CDR2 SYGVKD. CDR3 in DNA: TGTGCCATCAGGGTCGGAGGGGGGGGCAGAATCGATTCACCCCTCCACTTT. This sequence encodes CAIRVGGGGRIDSPLHF.

This clone has a handful of counts. V gene TRBV10-2 combines with J gene TRBJ2-1, with 10 nucleotides matching TRBD1. V was pared by 4 bases and J by 7 bases, with 4 bases of the junction left unmatched. The CDR3 covers 14 residues. Germline assignment: CDR1 WSHSY and CDR2 SAAADI. The CDR3 here is CASSVTGGWNEQFF. In DNA, the CDR3 is TGCGCCAGCAGTGTGACAGGGGGCTGGAATGAGCAGTTCTTC.

In its sample, this clone was seen once. The gene calls are TRBV5-4 and TRBJ2-3; 13 bases match TRBD2. V gave up 4 bases and J gave up 4 bases; unmatched junction bases: 3. Germline V gene data show CDR1 as SGHNT and CDR2 as YYREEE (reference sequence). The CDR3 sequence is 15 residues long. The CDR3 bases are TGTGCCAGCAGCGGCGGACTAGCGGGAGCAGATACGCAGTATTTT. Amino acid sequence: CASSGGLAGADTQYF.

CDR3 protein: CASSPQVSGSSYEQYF. CDR3 nucleotides: TGTGCCAGCAGCCCCCAGGTTAGCGGGAGCTCCTACGAGCAGTACTTC. V gene TRBV9 combines with J gene TRBJ2-7; TRBD2 aligns across 9 bases. This CDR3 is 16 amino acids long. Germline lookup yields CDR1 SGDLS and CDR2 YYNGEE. Unmatched junction bases numbered 8, after V lost 4 bases and J lost 0 bases. The full variable domain, in which reference TRBV9 and TRBJ2-7 provide the parts outside the CDR3, is DSGVTQTPKHLITATGQRVTLRCSPRSGDLSVYWYQQSLDQGLQFLIQYYNGEERAKGNILERFSAQQFPDLHSELNLSSLELGDSALYFCASSPQVSGSSYEQYFGPGTRLTVT.

The rearrangement links TRBV4-1 to TRBJ1-6; 8 bases fit TRBD1. The CDR3 runs 15 residues. V lost 2 bases, J lost 7 bases, and 4 bases stayed unmatched. The V gene's germline CDR1 is MGHRA and CDR2 YSYEKL. DNA of the CDR3: TGCGCCAGCAGCCAACCGGACAGGGAGAATTCACCCCTCCACTTT. Its translation: CASSQPDRENSPLHF.